A single sample gave rise to the 28 T cell receptor beta chains below, sequenced in a study of T-cell reconstitution after alpha-beta-depleted transplantation in children. The authors prepared the TCRbeta library with unique molecular identifiers. TCRdb called the PCR reads again in MiXCR, with one record for every CDR3 protein. The table includes a few hundred thousand distinct CDR3 sequences, around 27% detected once. The sequences come from PBMCs, collected before TCRalphabeta/CD19-depleted stem cell transplant. Receptor source: a boy in the first two years of life with Wiskott-Aldrich syndrome, due to receive a stem cell transplant.

This chain joins TRBV7-6 and TRBJ2-2; 7 bases are shared with TRBD2. The CDR3 contains 14 residues. CDR1 is SGHVS, CDR2 FNYEAQ, per germline. V shed 3 bases, J shed 6 bases, and the junction held 4 bases outside the gene matches. The CDR3 sequence is CASSFAGAAGELFF. CDR3 sequence (DNA): TGTGCCAGCAGCTTCGCGGGAGCTGCCGGGGAGCTGTTTTTT.

In its sample, this clonotype was seen a few times. This chain joins TRBV12-3 or TRBV12-4 and TRBJ2-1; D gene unclear. The V and J ends lost 7 bases and 1 base respectively, with 14 bases between them. The CDR3 is 15 amino acids. The CDR3 here is CASTLGIRSYNEQFF. The CDR3, as DNA: TGTGCCAGCACCCTGGGGATTAGATCCTACAATGAGCAGTTCTTC.

This clonotype has only a few counts. The chain carries TRBV19 and TRBJ2-7; no reliable D call. The germline V and J ends were trimmed by 0 bases and 2 bases, with 11 bases remaining between them. CDR1 and CDR2 from the germline V gene are LNHDA and SQIVND (reference sequence). The CDR3 has 15 amino acids. DNA for the CDR3: TGTGCCAGTAGTATAGATCTATCCAGAGCCTACGAGCAGTACTTC. Translation: CASSIDLSRAYEQYF.

The chain is built from TRBV5-1 and TRBJ2-3; 10 bases line up with TRBD2. Germline V CDR1 and CDR2: SGHRS, YFSETQ. The CDR3 loop spans 16 amino acids. The ends lost 2 bases at V and 4 bases at J; junction bases unmatched: 7. The CDR3 protein is CASSFLEAGGPDTQYF. In DNA, the CDR3 is TGCGCCAGCAGCTTCCTAGAAGCGGGAGGGCCAGATACGCAGTATTTT. The whole variable domain, remainder taken from reference TRBV5-1 and TRBJ2-3, is KAGVTQTPRYLIKTRGQQVTLSCSPISGHRSVSWYQQTPGQGLQFLFEYFSETQRNKGNFPGRFSGRQFSNSRSEMNVSTLELGDSALYLCASSFLEAGGPDTQYFGPGTRLTVL.

The chain employs TRBV28 and TRBJ2-1; D gene unclear. With 6 bases removed from V and 0 bases from J, the gap between germline ends came to 15 bases. The CDR3 length is 16 residues. Germline loops: CDR1 MDHEN, CDR2 SYDVKM. The CDR3 region is CASSTRAASSYNEQFF. The CDR3 nucleotides read TGTGCCAGCAGCACCCGCGCGGCCAGCTCCTACAATGAGCAGTTCTTC. Full variable domain (missing parts from reference TRBV28 and TRBJ2-1): DVKVTQSSRYLVKRTGEKVFLECVQDMDHENMFWYRQDPGLGLRLIYFSYDVKMKEKGDIPEGYSVSREKKERFSLILESASTNQTSMYLCASSTRAASSYNEQFFGPGTRLTVL.

This clonotype has a handful of counts. V usage is TRBV25-1 and J usage is TRBJ2-5, with D possibly matching TRBD1 (6 bases). Trimming shortened V by 3 bases and J by 2 bases, and 10 bases separated the two germline ends. Per germline, CDR1 MGHDK and CDR2 SYGVNS. The CDR3 loop spans 14 amino acids. CDR3 DNA sequence: TGTGCCAGCAGTGAGTTGGACAGACAAGAGACCCAGTACTTC. Encoded protein: CASSELDRQETQYF.

This clonotype was counted between two and nine times. The gene calls are TRBV24-1 and TRBJ2-2; 7 bases agree with TRBD1. The trim removed 3 bases at V and 1 base at J, leaving 4 bases unmatched. Germline CDR1 KGHDR, CDR2 SFDVKD. There are 16 residues in the CDR3. The chain's CDR3 is CATSDPRTGNTGELFF. CDR3 nucleotides: TGTGCCACCAGTGATCCTCGGACAGGGAACACCGGGGAGCTGTTTTTT.

This chain joins TRBV28 and TRBJ2-7; possibly TRBD1 or TRBD2 for D (5 bases each). The V and J ends lost 3 bases and 3 bases respectively, with 21 bases between them. The germline gives CDR1 MDHEN, CDR2 SYDVKM. The CDR3 covers 17 residues. This CDR3 reads CASSFRLSRGAFYEQYF. CDR3 nucleotide sequence: TGTGCCAGCAGTTTCCGATTATCAAGGGGAGCCTTCTACGAGCAGTACTTC.

This CDR3 is CASSFRLAGGSSTGELFF. The DNA for the CDR3 is TGTGCCAGCAGTTTCCGACTAGCGGGAGGTTCCAGCACCGGGGAGCTGTTTTTT. The chain joins TRBV6-5 to TRBJ2-2, with TRBD2 matching over 13 bases. This CDR3 is 18 amino acids long. With 4 bases clipped from V and 4 bases from J, the junction kept 9 bases outside the gene matches. Germline CDR1 reads MNHEY; CDR2 reads SVGAGI.

The table lists this clonotype with a few counts. The V gene is TRBV10-3, the J gene TRBJ2-3; no clear D gene. Germline CDR1 and CDR2: ENHRY and SYGVKD. The CDR3 is 13 residues long. V dropped 4 bases and J dropped 5 bases, with 10 bases sitting between them. CDR3 sequence reads: CAISAREVDTQYF. CDR3 DNA: TGTGCCATCAGTGCCAGAGAGGTAGATACGCAGTATTTT.

The chain has TRBV20-1 and TRBJ2-3; TRBD2 aligns across 10 bases. The CDR3 runs to 14 residues. V lost 8 bases, J lost 2 bases, and 7 bases stayed unmatched. Germline assignment: CDR1 DFQATT and CDR2 SNEGSKA (reference sequence). DNA for the CDR3: TGCAGTTCGATACTAGCGGGGAACACAGATACGCAGTATTTT. Amino acid sequence: CSSILAGNTDTQYF.

This clonotype appeared a few times. The chain links TRBV10-3 to TRBJ2-1; no reliable D call. Trimming removed 4 bases from V and 7 bases from J, with 14 bases in between. The germline CDR1 and CDR2 sequences are ENHRY and SYGVKD. The CDR3 spans 14 residues. Here the CDR3 DNA reads TGTGCCATCAGTGCGAGTCGTTTCCTGAATGAGCAGTTCTTC. This gives the protein CAISASRFLNEQFF.

The chain combines TRBV2 with TRBJ2-7; D is perhaps TRBD2 (6 bases). The CDR3 is made up of 14 amino acids. Germline V CDR1 and CDR2: SNHLY, FYNNEI. The germline V and J ends were trimmed by 6 bases and 1 base, with 13 bases remaining between them. Here the CDR3 DNA reads TGTGCCAGCAGAGTCCGGGACTTTTCCTACGAGCAGTACTTC. Translation: CASRVRDFSYEQYF.

The sample holds a few counts of this clonotype. V and J are TRBV5-5 and TRBJ1-2; perhaps TRBD1 as D (6 bases). Germline V CDR1 and CDR2: SGHKS, YYEKEE (reference sequence). The CDR3 is 15 amino acids. V lost 2 bases and J lost 6, with 17 bases in between. The DNA for the CDR3 is TGTGCCAGCAGCTTCAGGGGCAGGATCCTTGATGGCTACACCTTC. This encodes CASSFRGRILDGYTF.

This clonotype occurred a few times. V usage is TRBV6-5 and J usage is TRBJ2-1; the match to TRBD2 covers 8 bases. V lost 2 bases to trimming and J lost 7 bases; unmatched junction nucleotides: 7. CDR3 length equals 15 residues. Looked up from germline, CDR1 is MNHEY and CDR2 is SVGAGI. CDR3 nucleotides: TGTGCCAGCAGTTACAGTAGACTAGCGCAGAATGAGCAGTTCTTC. As protein: CASSYSRLAQNEQFF.

This clonotype has only a few counts. The chain couples TRBV5-1 to TRBJ2-7; 8 bases fit TRBD1. The CDR3 spans 15 residues. Losses at the gene ends were 5 bases for V and 6 bases for J; bases not matched to a gene: 13. The germline gives CDR1 SGHRS, CDR2 YFSETQ. Written as DNA, the CDR3 is TGCGCCAGCAGTACCGAGGACAGGGTTTTTTCCGAGCAGTACTTC. This codes for CASSTEDRVFSEQYF. Combining the CDR3 with reference TRBV5-1 and TRBJ2-7 gives the whole variable domain KAGVTQTPRYLIKTRGQQVTLSCSPISGHRSVSWYQQTPGQGLQFLFEYFSETQRNKGNFPGRFSGRQFSNSRSEMNVSTLELGDSALYLCASSTEDRVFSEQYFGPGTRLTVT.

This clonotype was detected a few times. The CDR3 DNA follows: TGCGCCAGCAGCTTGTTTTTGGGACAGTTCGAGACCCAGTACTTC. Its translation is CASSLFLGQFETQYF. This chain uses TRBV5-1 with TRBJ2-5, with 7 nucleotides matching TRBD1. The germline V gene has CDR1 SGHRS and CDR2 YFSETQ. Trimming at V came to 1 base and at J to 5 bases, leaving 8 bases not matched to a gene. The CDR3 runs to 15 residues. Together with reference TRBV5-1 and TRBJ2-5, the CDR3 gives the full variable domain: KAGVTQTPRYLIKTRGQQVTLSCSPISGHRSVSWYQQTPGQGLQFLFEYFSETQRNKGNFPGRFSGRQFSNSRSEMNVSTLELGDSALYLCASSLFLGQFETQYFGPGTRLLVL.

V and J are TRBV12-3 or TRBV12-4 and TRBJ2-1; the match to TRBD2 covers 10 bases. There are 15 residues in the CDR3. Trimming took 3 bases from V and 7 from J; bases not matched to a gene: 6. The CDR3 bases are TGTGCCAGCAGTTTTGCTCCTAGCGGGAGTAATGAGCAGTTCTTC. It codes for CASSFAPSGSNEQFF.

This rearrangement joins TRBV28 to TRBJ1-5; a possible D gene is TRBD1 (6 bases). The V gene's germline CDR1 is MDHEN and CDR2 SYDVKM. The CDR3 has 15 amino acids. Trimming shortened V by 1 base and J by 0 bases, and 7 bases separated the two germline ends. CDR3 sequence reads: CASSLLQGSNQPQHF. CDR3 sequence (DNA): TGTGCCAGCAGTTTATTACAGGGTAGCAATCAGCCCCAGCATTTT.

In this sample, this clonotype turned up many times. This chain links TRBV5-1 with TRBJ2-7; possibly TRBD1 for D (5 bases). There are 12 residues in the CDR3. Germline lookup yields CDR1 SGHRS and CDR2 YFSETQ. Trimming cost V 4 bases and J 5 bases, with 10 bases left between them. DNA for the CDR3: TGCGCCAGCAGCCTGACAGTGGACGAGCAGTACTTC. It encodes CASSLTVDEQYF.

The genes are TRBV12-3 or TRBV12-4 and TRBJ2-5; the match to TRBD1 covers 7 bases. The CDR3 contains 13 residues. The CDR3 nucleotides are TGTGCTTCACTCGGCAGGGGGCAAGAGACCCAGTACTTC. Translation: CASLGRGQETQYF.

This clonotype appeared a few times. The J gene is TRBJ1-2, the V gene TRBV5-5; D is unresolved. V gave up 0 bases and J gave up 4 bases, with 10 bases separating them. Looked up from germline, CDR1 is SGHKS and CDR2 is YYEKEE (reference sequence). This CDR3 contains 14 residues. This CDR3 is CASSLVVGGYGYTF. The CDR3 DNA sequence: TGTGCCAGCAGCTTGGTGGTAGGCGGCTATGGCTACACCTTC.

This clonotype was recorded a few times. The CDR3 loop is CSAWDSLAKNIQYF. In nucleotides, the CDR3 is TGCAGTGCCTGGGACAGTCTAGCCAAAAACATTCAGTACTTC. V usage is TRBV20-1 and J usage is TRBJ2-4; TRBD1 matches 7 bases. The trim removed 6 bases at V and 0 bases at J, leaving 5 bases unmatched. Germline CDR1 reads DFQATT; CDR2 reads SNEGSKA (reference sequence). The CDR3 contains 14 residues.

The chain employs TRBV15 and TRBJ1-5; D is undetermined. In germline, CDR1 is LNHNV, CDR2 YYDKDF (reference sequence). Trimming removed 0 bases from V and 3 bases from J, with 6 bases in between. The CDR3 has 14 residues. The CDR3 is CATSRDKFNQPQHF. CDR3 in DNA: TGTGCCACCAGCAGAGACAAATTCAATCAGCCCCAGCATTTT.

V gene TRBV20-1 combines with J gene TRBJ1-3, with a weak D call TRBD1 (5 bases). This CDR3 is 13 amino acids long. Germline CDR1 reads DFQATT; CDR2 reads SNEGSKA (reference sequence). V was cut by 5 bases and J by 3 bases, with 11 bases left in between. CDR3 in amino acids: CSAYRGDGNTIYF. CDR3 nucleotides: TGCAGTGCTTATAGGGGAGATGGAAACACCATATATTTT.

This clonotype showed up many times. The gene calls are TRBV12-3 or TRBV12-4 and TRBJ2-1; tentative D call: TRBD1 (5 bases). The length of the CDR3 is 13 residues. V lost 2 bases and J lost 7, with 9 bases in between. The CDR3 reads CASSLWGSNEQFF. The CDR3 DNA follows: TGTGCCAGCAGTTTATGGGGCTCGAATGAGCAGTTCTTC.

V usage is TRBV7-9 and J usage is TRBJ1-2; 7 positions agree with TRBD1. After removal of 5 bases from V and 3 bases from J, the junction contained 12 bases not matched to a gene. The CDR3 sequence is 16 residues long. The germline V gene encodes CDR1 SEHNR and CDR2 FQNEAQ (reference sequence). CDR3 in DNA: TGTGCCAGCAGCCCGCCCCGCAGACAGGGAGACTATGGCTACACCTTC. Amino acids: CASSPPRRQGDYGYTF. The full variable domain, completed using reference TRBV7-9 and TRBJ1-2, is DTGVSQNPRHKITKRGQNVTFRCDPISEHNRLYWYRQTLGQGPEFLTYFQNEAQLEKSRLLSDRFSAERPKGSFSTLEIQRTEQGDSAMYLCASSPPRRQGDYGYTFGSGTRLTVV.

This clonotype was picked up a small number of times. The J gene is TRBJ2-3, the V gene TRBV2; possibly TRBD2 for D (5 bases). V lost 7 bases and J lost 4, with 15 bases in between. Germline lookup yields CDR1 SNHLY and CDR2 FYNNEI. CDR3 length: 14 amino acids. DNA for the CDR3: TGTGCCAGCATCTTTGGGCTAGCCTCAGATACGCAGTATTTT. This sequence encodes CASIFGLASDTQYF.